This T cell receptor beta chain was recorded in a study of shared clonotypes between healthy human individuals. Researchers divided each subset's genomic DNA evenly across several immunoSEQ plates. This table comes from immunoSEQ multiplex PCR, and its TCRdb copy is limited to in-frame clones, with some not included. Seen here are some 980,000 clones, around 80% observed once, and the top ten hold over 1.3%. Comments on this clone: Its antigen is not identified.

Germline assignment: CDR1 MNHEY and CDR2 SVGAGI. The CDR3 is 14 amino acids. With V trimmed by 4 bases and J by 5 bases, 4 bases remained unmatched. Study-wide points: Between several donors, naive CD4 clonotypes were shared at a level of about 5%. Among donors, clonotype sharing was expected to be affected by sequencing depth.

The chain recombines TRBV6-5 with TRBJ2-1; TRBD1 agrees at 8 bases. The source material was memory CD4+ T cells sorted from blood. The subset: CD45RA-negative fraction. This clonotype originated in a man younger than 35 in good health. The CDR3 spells CASSSGTGNNEQFF. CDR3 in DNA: TGTGCCAGCAGTTCTGGGACAGGTAACAATGAGCAGTTCTTC.